The 10 T cell receptor beta chains below were found in one sample sequenced in a study of CD8 T cells in ankylosing spondylitis. TCRdb reprocessed the 5' RACE reads with MiXCR, giving one entry per CDR3 protein. The sample lists just under 350,000 distinct CDR3 sequences; roughly 15% were seen once. The source material was blood, either unsorted or a sorted T cell fraction (not recorded which). Source of these receptors: a male donor with ankylosing spondylitis or in good health (not recorded which).

This clonotype occurred many times. The J gene is TRBJ1-4, the V gene TRBV18; 10 bases agree with TRBD1. The CDR3 covers 17 residues. The germline gives CDR1 KGHSH, CDR2 LQKENI. V was pared by 1 base and J by 8 bases, with 10 bases of the junction left unmatched. The CDR3 sequence is CASSPRFLTGGYEKLFF. The DNA for the CDR3 is TGTGCCAGCTCACCACGTTTTTTGACAGGGGGCTACGAAAAACTGTTTTTT.

This clonotype was observed many times. V and J are TRBV7-2 and TRBJ2-3; D gene uncertain. The CDR3 covers 14 residues. Germline V gives CDR1 SGHTA, CDR2 FQGNSA. Trimming pared 2 bases from V and 2 bases from J, leaving 8 bases between. The CDR3 region has the DNA TGTGCCAGCAGCTTATCGGTTACCACAGATACGCAGTATTTT. Translation: CASSLSVTTDTQYF.

This chain links TRBV4-1 with TRBJ2-1, with TRBD2 matching over 10 bases. After removal of 3 bases from V and 0 bases from J, the junction contained 2 bases not matched to a gene. The germline gives CDR1 MGHRA, CDR2 YSYEKL. The CDR3 is 16 amino acids. CDR3 amino acids: CASSHPSGSSYNEQFF. The DNA for the CDR3 is TGCGCCAGCAGCCATCCTAGCGGGAGCTCCTACAATGAGCAGTTCTTC.

This chain connects TRBV27 to TRBJ2-7, with 11 positions matching TRBD2. V lost 6 bases and J lost 0; bases outside the gene matches: 10. Germline CDR1 and CDR2: MNHEY and SMNVEV (reference sequence). The CDR3 has 17 amino acids. The CDR3 sequence: CASRRGTSGDSSYEQYF. CDR3 DNA sequence: TGTGCCAGCAGAAGGGGGACTAGCGGAGATAGCTCCTACGAGCAGTACTTC.

The chain joins TRBV11-2 to TRBJ2-5; TRBD1 is a possible D gene (5 bases). The CDR3 has 14 amino acids. The V and J ends lost 5 bases and 7 bases respectively, with 17 bases between them. The germline V gene has CDR1 SGHAT and CDR2 FQNNGV. The CDR3 bases are TGTGCCAGCAGCCGAAGGGGCGCTATAGGGACCCAGTACTTC. Amino acid sequence: CASSRRGAIGTQYF.

The CDR3 coding sequence is TGCAGTGCTCGTACAGGGAACGAAGCTTTCTTT. Residues: CSARTGNEAFF. This chain uses TRBV20-1 with TRBJ1-1, with D possibly matching TRBD1 (6 bases). The CDR3 has 11 amino acids. V was cut by 5 bases and J by 8 bases, with 12 bases left in between. Germline CDR1 is DFQATT and CDR2 is SNEGSKA (reference sequence).

V and J are TRBV4-2 and TRBJ2-1, with 8 bases matching TRBD2. The CDR3 extends over 14 amino acids. V was clipped by 0 bases and J by 10 bases; unmatched bases: 5. Germline CDR1 LGHNA, CDR2 YNFKEQ. The CDR3, as DNA: TGTGCCAGCAGCCAAGATAGAGCGGGGGAGGAGCAGTTCTTC. Translation: CASSQDRAGEEQFF.

This clonotype came up a few times. Written as DNA, the CDR3 is TGTGCCAGCAGATTCGGGACACAGCGGACCCAGTACTTC. Translating it yields CASRFGTQRTQYF. The chain carries TRBV6-1 and TRBJ2-5; TRBD1 might be the D (6 bases). The germline gives CDR1 MNHNS, CDR2 SASEGT. The CDR3 has 13 amino acids. V gave up 6 bases and J gave up 7 bases, with 15 bases separating them.

This clonotype was detected only a few times. V gene TRBV5-1 combines with J gene TRBJ2-7, with D perhaps matching TRBD1 (6 bases). Germline CDR1 reads SGHRS; CDR2 reads YFSETQ. Trimming stripped 2 bases from V and 6 bases from J, with 15 bases between. This CDR3 is built from 14 residues. As DNA, the CDR3 is TGCGCCAGCAGCTTTCAGACAGGAACTAGCGAGCAGTACTTC. It translates to CASSFQTGTSEQYF.

The rearrangement joins TRBV29-1 to TRBJ1-2; D gene unclear. This CDR3 is 12 amino acids long. Trimming shortened V by 7 bases and J by 2 bases, and 11 bases separated the two germline ends. Germline CDR1 reads SQVTM; CDR2 reads ANQGSEA. The CDR3 here is CSAGRENYGYTF. The CDR3 DNA reads TGCAGCGCAGGAAGGGAGAACTATGGCTACACCTTC.